Below are 22 T cell receptor beta chains sequenced from a single sample in a study of T cells in Graves' hyperthyroidism and ophthalmopathy. Amplified TCR beta CDR3 regions derived from RNA transcripts. The TCR CDR3 was amplified in a first-round RT-PCR using the HTBI primer set. Via MiXCR, TCRdb re-called the multiplex PCR reads, giving one row per CDR3 protein. This table holds around 620,000 distinct CDR3 sequences, 15% to 20% found once. Specimen: blood. The receptors shown here come from a woman aged 25-40 years with Graves' hyperthyroidism.

This clonotype was counted many times. The V call is TRBV28, the J call TRBJ1-1; the match to TRBD1 covers 8 bases. The CDR3 runs to 16 residues. Germline CDR1 reads MDHEN; CDR2 reads SYDVKM. After removal of 3 bases from V and 4 bases from J, the junction contained 10 bases not matched to a gene. The CDR3 DNA follows: TGTGCCAGCAGTTTTCAGGGACAGGTCGGGATCACTGAAGCTTTCTTT. Its protein product is CASSFQGQVGITEAFF. The variable domain in full, with the rest retrieved from reference TRBV28 and TRBJ1-1, is DVKVTQSSRYLVKRTGEKVFLECVQDMDHENMFWYRQDPGLGLRLIYFSYDVKMKEKGDIPEGYSVSREKKERFSLILESASTNQTSMYLCASSFQGQVGITEAFFGQGTRLTVV.

J is TRBJ2-7 and V is TRBV6-4; 7 bases are a match to TRBD1. CDR3 length: 14 residues. Germline trimming cut 9 bases from V and 5 bases from J; bases unmatched to any gene: 13. CDR1 is MRHNA and CDR2 is SNTAGT in the germline V gene. Here the CDR3 reads CASAPSTGDHEQYF. DNA of the CDR3: TGTGCCAGTGCCCCATCAACAGGGGACCACGAGCAGTACTTC.

In its sample, this clonotype was seen many times. The rearrangement uses TRBV15 and TRBJ1-1, with TRBD1 matching over 7 bases. CDR3 length: 15 amino acids. Per germline, CDR1 LNHNV and CDR2 YYDKDF (reference sequence). V lost 1 base to trimming and J lost 4 bases; unmatched junction nucleotides: 6. CDR3 protein: CATSRAGTAFTEAFF. For the CDR3, the DNA is TGTGCCACCAGCAGAGCAGGGACAGCCTTCACTGAAGCTTTCTTT.

The rearrangement links TRBV10-3 to TRBJ2-3, with 14 nucleotides matching TRBD2. Germline V gene data show CDR1 as ENHRY and CDR2 as SYGVKD. This CDR3 is 17 amino acids long. The junction had 9 bases not matched to a gene; V was cut back by 6 bases and J by 4 bases. The CDR3 DNA is TGTGCCATCAGGGCCGGGACTAGCGGGAGAGCCCCAGATACGCAGTATTTT. Its protein product is CAIRAGTSGRAPDTQYF.

The chain is built from TRBV5-1 and TRBJ2-7; 10 nucleotides line up with TRBD1. Germline V CDR1 and CDR2: SGHRS, YFSETQ. Germline trimming cut 0 bases from V and 2 bases from J; bases unmatched to any gene: 5. The CDR3 consists of 16 residues. The CDR3 spells CASSLEGTGEPYEQYF. Here the CDR3 DNA reads TGCGCCAGCAGCTTGGAAGGGACAGGGGAGCCCTACGAGCAGTACTTC.

The V call is TRBV27, the J call TRBJ2-7; D tentatively fits TRBD1 or TRBD2 (5 bases each). Per germline, CDR1 MNHEY and CDR2 SMNVEV (reference sequence). The length of the CDR3 is 13 residues. The V end lost 8 bases, the J end lost 4 bases, and 15 bases lay between the germline ends. The CDR3 nucleotides read TGTGCCAGCGGGGCTAGCCCAAAATACGAGCAGTACTTC. Its translation: CASGASPKYEQYF.

This clonotype has a single count. V usage is TRBV27 and J usage is TRBJ2-5; 13 positions match TRBD2. The trim removed 5 bases at V and 5 bases at J, leaving 8 bases unmatched. Germline V gene lookup returns CDR1 MNHEY and CDR2 SMNVEV (reference sequence). The CDR3 loop spans 16 amino acids. CDR3 sequence: CASSGLAGDWGETQYF. Here the CDR3 DNA reads TGTGCCAGCAGTGGACTAGCGGGAGATTGGGGGGAGACCCAGTACTTC.

The sample holds many counts of this clonotype. The chain joins TRBV11-2 to TRBJ1-5; the D gene is possibly TRBD1 (5 bases). Germline values: CDR1 SGHAT, CDR2 FQNNGV. This CDR3 is 15 amino acids long. V was clipped by 5 bases and J by 1 base, with 12 bases between them. CDR3 amino acids: CASSQAGLSNQPQHF. The CDR3, as DNA: TGTGCCAGCAGCCAAGCGGGGCTGAGCAATCAGCCCCAGCATTTT.

This clonotype appeared many times. This rearrangement joins TRBV20-1 to TRBJ2-1; D not certain. The CDR3 is made up of 11 amino acids. Trimming shortened V by 1 base and J by 9 bases, and 7 bases separated the two germline ends. The germline V gene encodes CDR1 DFQATT and CDR2 SNEGSKA (reference sequence). CDR3 DNA: TGCAGTGCTAGAGGTGTACGTGAGCAGTTCTTC. Its translation: CSARGVREQFF.

The chain has TRBV24-1 and TRBJ2-1, with 11 bases aligning to TRBD2. Germline CDR1 reads KGHDR; CDR2 reads SFDVKD. V shed 5 bases, J shed 9 bases, and the junction held 8 bases outside the gene matches. The CDR3 sequence is 15 residues long. Here the CDR3 DNA reads TGTGCCACCAGTGGTACTAGCGGGAGAACCGTTGAGCAGTTCTTC. Translation gives CATSGTSGRTVEQFF.

This clonotype was seen ten or more times. The V and J genes are TRBV7-2 and TRBJ2-5; 8 bases map to TRBD2. The CDR3 runs 16 residues. The ends lost 1 base at V and 1 base at J; junction bases unmatched: 5. Germline V gene lookup returns CDR1 SGHTA and CDR2 FQGNSA. CDR3 in amino acids: CASSLELAGLQETQYF. CDR3 sequence (DNA): TGTGCCAGCAGCTTAGAGCTAGCGGGCCTCCAAGAGACCCAGTACTTC. Drawing the rest from reference TRBV7-2 and TRBJ2-5, the complete variable domain is GAGVSQSPSNKVTEKGKDVELRCDPISGHTALYWYRQSLGQGLEFLIYFQGNSAPDKSGLPSDRFSAERTGGSVSTLTIQRTQQEDSAVYLCASSLELAGLQETQYFGPGTRLLVL.

This clonotype appeared many times. This chain connects TRBV7-2 to TRBJ1-2; tentatively, D is TRBD1 (5 bases). From germline, CDR1 is SGHTA and CDR2 FQGNSA. The CDR3 consists of 13 residues. Trimming took 0 bases from V and 3 from J, leaving 5 bases between them. The CDR3 bases are TGTGCCAGCAGCTTAGCCAGGGACTATGGCTACACCTTC. It encodes CASSLARDYGYTF.

This clonotype was recorded at least ten times. This chain uses TRBV11-3 with TRBJ1-1, with TRBD1 identical over 8 bases. Germline V CDR1 and CDR2: SGHNT, YENEEA. The CDR3 is 16 amino acids. With V trimmed by 1 base and J by 1 base, 5 bases remained unmatched. Here the CDR3 reads CASSLGLGQGNTEAFF. The CDR3 nucleotides read TGTGCCAGCAGCTTAGGTCTCGGACAGGGGAACACTGAAGCTTTCTTT. The full variable domain, rest sourced from reference TRBV11-3 and TRBJ1-1, is EAGVVQSPRYKIIEKKQPVAFWCNPISGHNTLYWYLQNLGQGPELLIRYENEEAVDDSQLPKDRFSAERLKGVDSTLKIQPAELGDSAVYLCASSLGLGQGNTEAFFGQGTRLTVV.

The chain has TRBV19 and TRBJ2-2; a possible D gene is TRBD1 (5 bases). Trimming cost V 5 bases and J 4 bases, with 14 bases left between them. The CDR3 contains 15 residues. Germline-derived CDR1 and CDR2 are LNHDA and SQIVND (reference sequence). The CDR3 reads CASSLERRGTGELFF. The DNA for the CDR3 is TGTGCCAGTAGTTTGGAACGAAGGGGCACCGGGGAGCTGTTTTTT.

In this sample, this clonotype turned up many times. This chain uses TRBV2 with TRBJ2-5; 7 bases align to TRBD1. Germline loops: CDR1 SNHLY, CDR2 FYNNEI. The CDR3 sequence is 16 residues long. V was clipped by 7 bases and J by 3 bases; unmatched bases: 14. The CDR3 region is CASIRPPSDREETQYF. The CDR3 bases are TGTGCCAGCATCCGACCACCCTCTGACAGGGAAGAGACCCAGTACTTC.

With regard to this clonotype: A much larger clone lies one base from this, so it may be a read error. The J gene is TRBJ2-1, the V gene TRBV27, with D possibly matching TRBD2 (6 bases). The CDR3 totals 14 residues. Per germline, CDR1 MNHEY and CDR2 SMNVEV (reference sequence). CDR3 nucleotide sequence: TGTGTCAGCAGTTTAACGGGAGTCTGGAATGAGCAGTTCTTC. It codes for CVSSLTGVWNEQFF.

This clonotype has ten or more counts. The CDR3 protein is CASSPAGPTEAFF. The CDR3 DNA follows: TGTGCCAGCAGTCCAGCGGGCCCCACTGAAGCTTTCTTT. The gene calls are TRBV28 and TRBJ1-1; D gene ambiguous. The CDR3 covers 13 residues. The germline gives CDR1 MDHEN, CDR2 SYDVKM. With 5 bases removed from V and 4 bases from J, the gap between germline ends came to 11 bases.

The table lists this clonotype with a few counts. The chain carries TRBV7-9 and TRBJ1-3; 8 nucleotides match TRBD1. From germline, CDR1 is SEHNR and CDR2 FQNEAQ (reference sequence). The trim removed 11 bases at V and 0 bases at J, leaving 6 bases unmatched. This CDR3 has 14 amino acids. The CDR3 loop is CAGTGSSSGNTIYF. DNA of the CDR3: TGTGCCGGGACAGGTAGCTCCTCTGGAAACACCATATATTTT.

The gene calls are TRBV19 and TRBJ2-1; D call uncertain. CDR3 length: 13 amino acids. Trimming stripped 3 bases from V and 10 bases from J, with 13 bases between. From germline, CDR1 is LNHDA and CDR2 SQIVND (reference sequence). The CDR3 DNA reads TGTGCCAGTAGTATTGACTCCTTAGGGGAGCAGTTCTTC. This gives the protein CASSIDSLGEQFF.

This clonotype was counted ten times or more. The chain is built from TRBV20-1 and TRBJ2-7; TRBD1 is a possible D gene (5 bases). The CDR3 length is 14 residues. Trimming pared 0 bases from V and 3 bases from J, leaving 12 bases between. CDR1 and CDR2 from the germline V gene are DFQATT and SNEGSKA (reference sequence). DNA for the CDR3: TGCAGTGCTAGAGATCGGGCCAGGGACTACGAGCAGTACTTC. Encoded protein: CSARDRARDYEQYF.

The V call is TRBV24-1, the J call TRBJ2-1; perhaps TRBD1 as D (5 bases). Germline loops: CDR1 KGHDR, CDR2 SFDVKD. CDR3 length: 13 residues. The V and J ends lost 4 bases and 7 bases respectively, with 10 bases between them. CDR3 protein: CATSDHPGNEQFF. CDR3 coding DNA: TGTGCCACCAGTGACCACCCAGGGAATGAGCAGTTCTTC.

This rearrangement joins TRBV4-3 to TRBJ2-1; D remains unclear. V was trimmed by 0 bases and J by 4 bases, leaving 7 bases between them. Germline assignment: CDR1 LGHNA and CDR2 YSLEER. The CDR3 runs 14 residues. CDR3 protein: CASSQDRSYNEQFF. In DNA form, the CDR3 reads TGCGCCAGCAGCCAAGATCGGAGTTACAATGAGCAGTTCTTC.